Below are 16 T cell receptor beta chains sequenced from a single sample in a study of T cell responses to AZD1222 COVID-19 vaccine. TCRdb keeps only in-frame clones here, not all; method: immunoSEQ multiplex PCR. Among 150,000 to 200,000 clones listed, approximately 92% were seen once. The material sequenced was peripheral blood, taken on day 0 of AZD1222 vaccination. These TCRs come from an adult in good health.

The genes are TRBV28 and TRBJ2-7; no clear D. V gave up 5 bases and J gave up 5 bases, with 31 bases separating them. This CDR3 is 19 amino acids long. The germline V gene has CDR1 MDHEN and CDR2 SYDVKM. CDR3 in DNA: TGTGCCAGCAGTACCTATGGCAGGAATTTACCTCCTATGTACCACGAGCAGTACTTC. Translating gives CASSTYGRNLPPMYHEQYF.

CDR3 amino acids: CASSVGVTEAFF. CDR3 sequence (DNA): TGTGCCAGTAGTGTCGGGGTTACTGAAGCTTTCTTT. V gene TRBV19 combines with J gene TRBJ1-1; D unclear. The germline V and J ends were trimmed by 5 bases and 5 bases, with 9 bases remaining between them. Germline CDR1 and CDR2: LNHDA and SQIVND (reference sequence). The CDR3 consists of 12 residues.

The J gene is TRBJ1-2, the V gene TRBV27, with D perhaps TRBD1 (5 bases). The CDR3 totals 15 residues. Trimming removed 7 bases at V and 4 bases at J, with 19 bases between. Germline CDR1 and CDR2: MNHEY and SMNVEV (reference sequence). CDR3 sequence reads: CASTDPTGGFYGYTF. In DNA, the CDR3 is TGTGCCAGCACCGATCCGACGGGGGGATTCTATGGCTACACCTTC.

The genes are TRBV9 and TRBJ1-6; 7 bases map to TRBD1. The length of the CDR3 is 15 residues. Per germline, CDR1 SGDLS and CDR2 YYNGEE. V lost 2 bases to trimming and J lost 6 bases; unmatched junction nucleotides: 5. The CDR3 DNA reads TGTGCCAGCAGCGTCCGGGACAGCCCTAATTCACCCCTCCACTTT. Encoded protein: CASSVRDSPNSPLHF.

This clone has more than one count but fewer than ten. The V and J genes are TRBV4-2 and TRBJ2-7; D might be TRBD2 (5 bases). The CDR3 covers 14 residues. V dropped 3 bases and J dropped 0 bases, with 9 bases sitting between them. Germline-derived CDR1 and CDR2 are LGHNA and YNFKEQ. CDR3 sequence (DNA): TGTGCCAGCAGCCAGGAGACTACCTCCTACGAGCAGTACTTC. This translates into CASSQETTSYEQYF.

V and J are TRBV14 and TRBJ1-1; unclear D gene. The ends were cut back, 1 base at V and 3 bases at J, with 12 bases in the middle. The CDR3 sequence is 15 residues long. Germline-derived CDR1 and CDR2 are SGHDN and FVKESK. The CDR3 region is CASSQGWDGYTEAFF. CDR3 sequence (DNA): TGTGCCAGCAGCCAAGGTTGGGATGGTTACACTGAAGCTTTCTTT. Together with reference TRBV14 and TRBJ1-1, the CDR3 gives the full variable domain: EAGVTQFPSHSVIEKGQTVTLRCDPISGHDNLYWYRRVMGKEIKFLLHFVKESKQDESGMPNNRFLAERTGGTYSTLKVQPAELEDSGVYFCASSQGWDGYTEAFFGQGTRLTVV.

V and J are TRBV12-3 or TRBV12-4 and TRBJ1-2; D gene uncertain. The CDR3 runs 12 residues. V gave up 6 bases and J gave up 2 bases, with 7 bases separating them. In nucleotides, the CDR3 is TGTGCCAGCAGCGCCGGGAACTATGGCTACACCTTC. It codes for CASSAGNYGYTF.

The chain has TRBV5-1 and TRBJ1-1; possibly TRBD1 for D (6 bases). V lost 5 bases to trimming and J lost 2 bases, with 7 bases between them. The length of the CDR3 is 12 residues. Germline assignment: CDR1 SGHRS and CDR2 YFSETQ. The CDR3 DNA sequence: TGCGCCAGCAGAGGGGGTAACACTGAAGCTTTCTTT. This codes for CASRGGNTEAFF.

This chain uses TRBV18 with TRBJ1-1, with D unclear. The length of the CDR3 is 14 residues. The germline V gene has CDR1 KGHSH and CDR2 LQKENI. V lost 3 bases, J lost 1 base, and 9 bases lay in between. CDR3 coding DNA: TGTGCCAGCTCACCTTTGGCCGGGAACACTGAAGCTTTCTTT. It yields the protein CASSPLAGNTEAFF.

This clone has a single count. The CDR3, as DNA: TGCAGCGTTGGAGAGACAGGGGATAGCAATCAGCCCCAGCATTTT. It encodes CSVGETGDSNQPQHF. The gene calls are TRBV29-1 and TRBJ1-5; 8 nucleotides match TRBD1. The CDR3 loop spans 15 amino acids. The germline V gene has CDR1 SQVTM and CDR2 ANQGSEA. V was clipped by 4 bases and J by 0 bases; unmatched bases: 5.

The genes are TRBV27 and TRBJ2-3, with a possible D match to TRBD2 (7 bases). Trimming stripped 5 bases from V and 3 bases from J, with 21 bases between. This CDR3 contains 17 residues. From germline, CDR1 is MNHEY and CDR2 SMNVEV (reference sequence). This chain's CDR3 is CASSPGRGGVRTDTQYF. The CDR3 DNA reads as TGTGCCAGCAGTCCGGGGCGCGGGGGCGTCCGGACAGATACGCAGTATTTT.

This sequence joins TRBV19 and TRBJ2-1, with D unclear. CDR3 length: 12 residues. Between the trimmed V and J ends, which lost 5 bases and 5 bases, there was a span of 7 bases. Germline V gene lookup returns CDR1 LNHDA and CDR2 SQIVND (reference sequence). CDR3 nucleotides: TGTGCCAGTAGTCTCATCGACAATGAGCAGTTCTTC. Protein sequence: CASSLIDNEQFF. The full variable domain, its missing parts supplied by reference TRBV19 and TRBJ2-1, is DGGITQSPKYLFRKEGQNVTLSCEQNLNHDAMYWYRQDPGQGLRLIYYSQIVNDFQKGDIAEGYSVSREKKESFPLTVTSAQKNPTAFYLCASSLIDNEQFFGPGTRLTVL.

V usage is TRBV2 and J usage is TRBJ1-5, with D maybe TRBD1 (6 bases). The CDR3 is 15 amino acids. Germline V gene sequence: CDR1 SNHLY, CDR2 FYNNEI. V lost 8 bases, J lost 2 bases, and 16 bases lay in between. This chain's CDR3 is CASSSGGAGNQPQHF. For the CDR3, the DNA is TGTGCCAGCTCGTCGGGGGGGGCAGGCAATCAGCCCCAGCATTTT.

V usage is TRBV7-7 and J usage is TRBJ2-7, with a weak D call TRBD2 (7 bases). The CDR3 runs to 14 residues. The V end lost 2 bases, the J end lost 2 bases, and 10 bases lay between the germline ends. Germline V gene sequence: CDR1 SSHAT, CDR2 FNYEAQ (reference sequence). CDR3 region: CASSLREGAYEQYF. For the CDR3, the DNA is TGTGCCAGCAGCTTAAGGGAGGGGGCCTACGAGCAGTACTTC.

In its sample, this clone was seen a few times. The chain combines TRBV5-6 with TRBJ2-1; possibly TRBD2 for D (5 bases). Germline V lookup: CDR1 SGHDT, CDR2 YYEEEE. The CDR3 has 14 residues. The V gene lost 0 bases and the J gene lost 8 bases, with 12 bases spanning the gap. The CDR3 reads CASSLVIGSDEQFF. CDR3 DNA sequence: TGTGCCAGCAGCTTGGTAATAGGGAGCGATGAGCAGTTCTTC.

The chain links TRBV10-3 to TRBJ2-2, with D unresolved. The CDR3 spans 14 residues. V lost 4 bases and J 0 bases, leaving 6 bases between the germline ends. The germline gives CDR1 ENHRY, CDR2 SYGVKD. The CDR3: CAISGLANTGELFF. The CDR3 DNA follows: TGTGCCATCAGTGGACTCGCGAACACCGGGGAGCTGTTTTTT.